This is a list of T cell receptor beta chains from one sample in a study of blood T cell repertoires in COVID-19. The method was immunoSEQ multiplex PCR; TCRdb's version includes in-frame clones alone and lacks a portion of them. The sample consists of 250,000 or so clones, about nine tenths of them appearing once. Sequenced input: PBMCs or T cells enriched from blood (not recorded which). All receptors derive from a middle-aged woman with acute COVID-19. CDR3s include the opening cysteine and the closing phenylalanine or tryptophan. Clone sizes are given selectively: once, few, many, or a class where the clone is expanded.

clone size	CDR3 length	V gene	J gene	CDR3 protein
.	15	TRBV4-3	TRBJ2-3	CASSQDHGGAGTQYF
.	14	TRBV5-4	TRBJ1-2	CASSGGQMNYGYTF
.	15	TRBV2	TRBJ1-5	CASTQAQSANQPQHF
.	14	TRBV2	TRBJ1-4	CASSEVGGGEKLFF
.	14	TRBV27	TRBJ2-5	CASSTGQIQETQYF
.	15	TRBV7-9	TRBJ1-4	CASSLGRTGGEKLFF
.	13	TRBV14	TRBJ1-1	CASRLQANTEAFF
.	17	TRBV4-2	TRBJ1-2	CASSDSPGIGANYGYTF
.	16	TRBV18	TRBJ1-5	CASSPGTLNSNQPQHF
.	14	TRBV2	TRBJ2-3	CASSSGGASDTQYF
few	11	TRBV30	TRBJ1-1	CAWMTETEAFF
.	15	TRBV5-1	TRBJ1-2	CASSLGQGAADGYTF
.	12	TRBV5-4	TRBJ1-2	CASSSPGYGYTF
few	16	TRBV4-3	TRBJ2-3	CASSQDAGGPEDTQYF
.	13	TRBV25-1	TRBJ1-1	CATRIAGHTEAFF
.	15	TRBV6-1	TRBJ2-3	CASSEQGTSGAAQYF
.	15	TRBV2	TRBJ1-5	CASSEALPGGQPQHF
.	17	TRBV7-9	TRBJ1-1	CASSLTLGGAAPSEAFF
few	14	TRBV5-8	TRBJ1-4	CASNPRGGREKLFF
.	17	TRBV5-4	TRBJ1-6	CASSGERSVTSNSPLHF
.	14	TRBV19	TRBJ1-1	CASIARGRYTEAFF
.	18	TRBV5-6	TRBJ2-1	CASSGGLAGVIVYNEQFF
.	15	TRBV25-1	TRBJ1-2	CASSPPPPKVGGYTF
.	15	TRBV7-4	TRBJ1-5	CASSLADRDNQPQHF
.	13	TRBV30	TRBJ1-1	CAWSVRGNTEAFF
once	17	TRBV30	TRBJ1-4	CAWSVAVSRGTNEKLFF
once	16	TRBV19	TRBJ1-2	CASSPHRDRVRYGYTF
.	16	TRBV9	TRBJ2-1	CASSVAPGQGRDEQFF
.	14	TRBV9	TRBJ2-3	CASSVRLAADTQYF
.	16	TRBV9	TRBJ2-3	CASSVGGSPSTDTQYF
.	15	TRBV6-4	TRBJ2-3	CASSLSGTSGDTQYF
.	16	TRBV7-9	TRBJ2-1	CASSYSGAGSYNEQFF
.	15	TRBV15	TRBJ2-5	CATSRTRGNQETQYF
.	16	TRBV20-1	TRBJ2-1	CSASRLAGGRTNEQFF
.	14	TRBV11-2	TRBJ2-1	CASSLRGTYNEQFF
.	13	TRBV7-9	TRBJ1-5	CASTTSSHQPQHF
.	13	TRBV5-1	TRBJ1-2	CASSLVQRSGYTF
.	14	TRBV7-2	TRBJ2-2	CANSRQGNTGELFF
.	16	TRBV7-9	TRBJ2-2	CASTQPGQVDTGELFF
once	16	TRBV5-6	TRBJ2-5	CASSSAVTALQETQYF
.	15	TRBV27	TRBJ1-6	CASSATDRGNSPLHF
.	15	TRBV30	TRBJ1-6	CAWSRDSTRNSPLHF
.	15	TRBV24-1	TRBJ1-1	CATAVTRFGNTEAFF
.	14	TRBV29-1	TRBJ1-2	CSAQGTGGQYGYTF
.	15	TRBV15	TRBJ2-1	CATSRDRGGSNEQFF
.	12	TRBV9	TRBJ1-5	CASSVGGGPQHF
.	14	TRBV19	TRBJ2-4	CASSIARKGHIQYF
.	18	TRBV6-4	TRBJ2-2	CASTLWGGADEYTGELFF
.	15	TRBV18	TRBJ1-4	CASSPRQGTNEKLFF
once	11	TRBV24-1	TRBJ2-1	CATSSRDEQFF
.	17	TRBV4-2	TRBJ1-5	CASSRDPIQGGNQPQHF